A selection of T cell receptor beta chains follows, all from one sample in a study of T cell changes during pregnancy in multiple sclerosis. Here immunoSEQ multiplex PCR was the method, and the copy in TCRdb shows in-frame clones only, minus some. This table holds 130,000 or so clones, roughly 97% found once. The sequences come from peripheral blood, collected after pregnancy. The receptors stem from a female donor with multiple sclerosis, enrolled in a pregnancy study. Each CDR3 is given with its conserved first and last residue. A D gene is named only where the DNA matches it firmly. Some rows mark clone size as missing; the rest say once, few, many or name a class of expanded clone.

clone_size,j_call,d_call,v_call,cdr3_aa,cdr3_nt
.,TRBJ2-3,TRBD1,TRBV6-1,CASSPGQGRFDTQYF,TGTGCCAGCAGCCCGGGACAGGGGAGGTTTGATACGCAGTATTTT
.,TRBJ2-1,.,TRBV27,CASSGQTRRSYNEQFF,TGTGCCAGCAGTGGCCAGACGCGGCGCTCCTACAATGAGCAGTTCTTC
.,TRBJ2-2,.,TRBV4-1,CASSHRLETNTGELFF,TGCGCCAGCAGCCACCGACTAGAGACGAACACCGGGGAGCTGTTTTTT
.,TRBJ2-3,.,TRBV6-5,CASSYSTSSSTDTQYF,TGTGCCAGCAGTTACTCAACTAGCTCTAGCACAGATACGCAGTATTTT
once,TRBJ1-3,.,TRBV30,CACAGRPAGNTIYF,TGTGCCTGCGCCGGCAGGCCGGCTGGAAACACCATATATTTT
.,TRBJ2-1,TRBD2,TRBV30,CAWTGLLQNNEQFF,TGTGCCTGGACGGGACTACTGCAAAACAATGAGCAGTTCTTC
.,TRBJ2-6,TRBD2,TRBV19,CASTSLGGASGANVLTF,TGTGCCAGTACCTCCCTGGGAGGGGCCTCTGGGGCCAACGTCCTGACTTTC
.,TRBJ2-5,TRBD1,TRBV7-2,CASSLWRTGVWQETQYF,TGTGCCAGCAGCTTATGGCGTACAGGGGTTTGGCAAGAGACCCAGTACTTC
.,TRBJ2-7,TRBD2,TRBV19,CASSRGGGLANEQYF,TGTGCCAGTAGCAGAGGAGGGGGACTAGCAAACGAGCAGTACTTC
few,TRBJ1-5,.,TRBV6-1,CASSGLWSISQHF,TGTGCCAGCAGCGGACTCTGGTCGATATCCCAGCATTTT
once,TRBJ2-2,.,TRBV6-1,CASRRLARNTGELFF,TGTGCCAGCAGGAGGCTGGCCAGAAACACCGGGGAGCTGTTTTTT
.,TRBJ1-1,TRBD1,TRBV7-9,CASSKDRAVNTEAFF,TGTGCCAGCAGCAAGGACAGGGCGGTGAACACTGAAGCTTTCTTT
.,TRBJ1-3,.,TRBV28,CASSPAGAGNTIYF,TGTGCCAGCAGTCCCGCCGGGGCTGGAAACACCATATATTTT
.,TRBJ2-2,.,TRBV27,CASSLRTGYTGELFF,TGTGCCAGCAGTTTACGGACGGGGTACACCGGGGAGCTGTTTTTT
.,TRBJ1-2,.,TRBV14,CASSQSSDGYTF,TGTGCCAGCAGCCAATCATCGGATGGCTACACCTTC
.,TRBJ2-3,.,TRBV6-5,CASSSTIYTDTQYF,TGTGCCAGCAGTTCGACTATATACACAGATACGCAGTATTTT
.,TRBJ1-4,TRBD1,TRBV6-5,CASSYSQGAGEKLFF,TGTGCCAGCAGTTACTCTCAGGGGGCTGGGGAAAAACTGTTTTTT
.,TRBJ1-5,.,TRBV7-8,CASSPLRSNQPQHF,TGTGCCAGCAGCCCCCTTCGTAGCAATCAGCCCCAGCATTTT
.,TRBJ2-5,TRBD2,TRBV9,CASSEGKIETSGKGETQYF,TGTGCCAGCAGCGAAGGAAAAATTGAGACTAGCGGGAAGGGAGAGACCCAGTACTTC
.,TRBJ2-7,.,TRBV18,CASSPASLPYEQYF,TGTGCCAGCTCACCAGCTAGCTTACCTTACGAGCAGTACTTC
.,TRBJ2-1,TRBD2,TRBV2,CASTPLAGSNNEQFF,TGTGCCAGCACGCCACTAGCGGGTTCCAACAATGAGCAGTTCTTC
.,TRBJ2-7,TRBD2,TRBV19,CASSKLADYEQYF,TGTGCCAGTAGTAAACTAGCGGACTACGAGCAGTACTTC
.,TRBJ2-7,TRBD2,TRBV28,CASSLLAGGAHEQYF,TGTGCCAGCAGTTTATTAGCGGGAGGAGCCCACGAGCAGTACTTC
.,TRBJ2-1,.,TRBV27,CASSPTLIAAPYNEQFF,TGTGCCAGCAGTCCCACCCTGATAGCCGCCCCCTACAATGAGCAGTTCTTC
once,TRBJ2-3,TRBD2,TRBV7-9,CACHRTSGPLTDTQYF,TGTGCCTGCCATCGGACTAGCGGACCACTCACAGATACGCAGTATTTT
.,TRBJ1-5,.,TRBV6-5,CASTQGGGSNQPQHF,TGTGCCAGCACCCAGGGCGGCGGTAGCAATCAGCCCCAGCATTTT
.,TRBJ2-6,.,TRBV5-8,CASSQLGLSGANVLTF,TGTGCCAGCAGCCAGCTGGGACTCTCTGGGGCCAACGTCCTGACTTTC
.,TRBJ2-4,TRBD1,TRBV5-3,CAITTGTDKNIQYF,TGTGCCATAACGACCGGGACAGATAAAAACATTCAGTACTTC
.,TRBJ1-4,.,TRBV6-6,CASSYSFEKLFF,TGTGCCAGCAGTTATAGTTTTGAAAAACTGTTTTTT
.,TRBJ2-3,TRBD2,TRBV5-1,CASSYRGLAGTDTQYF,TGCGCCAGCAGCTACAGGGGACTAGCGGGCACAGATACGCAGTATTTT
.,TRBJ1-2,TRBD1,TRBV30,CAWRSQGVYVYGYTF,TGTGCCTGGAGGTCACAGGGGGTATACGTCTATGGCTACACCTTC
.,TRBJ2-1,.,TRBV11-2,CASSLDAGPIDEQFF,TGTGCCAGCAGCTTAGATGCGGGACCCATCGATGAGCAGTTCTTC
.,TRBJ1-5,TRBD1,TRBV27,CASSYRGQPQHF,TGTGCCAGCAGTTACAGGGGTCAGCCCCAGCATTTT
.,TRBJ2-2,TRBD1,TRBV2,CASRVDRVQAGELFF,TGTGCCAGCAGGGTAGACAGGGTGCAGGCCGGGGAGCTGTTTTTT
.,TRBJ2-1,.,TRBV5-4,CASSMAPSDLNEQFF,TGTGCCAGCAGCATGGCCCCTAGCGACCTTAATGAGCAGTTCTTC
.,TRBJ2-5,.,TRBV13,CASSSPVETQYF,TGTGCCAGCAGCTCCCCCGTGGAGACCCAGTACTTC
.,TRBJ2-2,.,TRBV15,CATSRGLESLTGELFF,TGTGCCACCAGCAGGGGCCTTGAAAGTCTTACCGGGGAGCTGTTTTTT
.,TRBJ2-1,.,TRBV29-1,CSVAPTVSYNEQFF,TGCAGCGTTGCCCCGACAGTCTCCTACAATGAGCAGTTCTTC
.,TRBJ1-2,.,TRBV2,CANWGGFYGYTF,TGTGCCAACTGGGGGGGTTTCTATGGCTACACCTTC
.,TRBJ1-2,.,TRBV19,CASQRADDNYGYTF,TGTGCCTCACAGAGGGCCGACGATAACTATGGCTACACCTTC
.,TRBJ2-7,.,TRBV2,CASRVADSSYEQYF,TGTGCCAGCAGAGTAGCGGATAGCTCCTACGAGCAGTACTTC
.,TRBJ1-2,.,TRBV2,CASSAQGSYYGYTF,TGTGCCAGCAGTGCACAGGGCAGCTACTATGGCTACACCTTC
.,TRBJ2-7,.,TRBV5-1,CASSLEQGPYEQYF,TGCGCCAGCAGCTTGGAACAGGGTCCCTACGAGCAGTACTTC
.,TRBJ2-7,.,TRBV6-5,CASTDGGPPGEQYF,TGTGCCAGCACCGACGGGGGGCCCCCTGGGGAGCAGTACTTC
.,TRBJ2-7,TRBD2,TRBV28,CASSFSGREDEQYF,TGTGCCAGCAGTTTCAGCGGGAGAGAAGACGAGCAGTACTTC